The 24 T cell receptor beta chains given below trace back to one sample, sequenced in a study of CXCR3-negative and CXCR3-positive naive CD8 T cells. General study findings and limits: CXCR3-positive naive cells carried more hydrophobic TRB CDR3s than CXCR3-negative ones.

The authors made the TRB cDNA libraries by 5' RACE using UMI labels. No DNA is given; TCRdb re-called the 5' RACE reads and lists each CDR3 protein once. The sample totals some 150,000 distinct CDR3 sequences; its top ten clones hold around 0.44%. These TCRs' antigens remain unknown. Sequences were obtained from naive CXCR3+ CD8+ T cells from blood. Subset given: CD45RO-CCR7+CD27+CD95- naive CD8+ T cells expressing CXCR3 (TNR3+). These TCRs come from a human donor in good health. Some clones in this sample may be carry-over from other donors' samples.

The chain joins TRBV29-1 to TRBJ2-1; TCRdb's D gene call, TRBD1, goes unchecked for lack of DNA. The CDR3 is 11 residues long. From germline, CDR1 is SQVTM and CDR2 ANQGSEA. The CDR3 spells CSGGLYNEQFF.

CDR3 region: CASNPPQRRFDEQFF. The genes are TRBV12-3 or TRBV12-4 and TRBJ2-1; TCRdb indicates TRBD1, and absent DNA this call remains unverified. This CDR3 has 15 residues.

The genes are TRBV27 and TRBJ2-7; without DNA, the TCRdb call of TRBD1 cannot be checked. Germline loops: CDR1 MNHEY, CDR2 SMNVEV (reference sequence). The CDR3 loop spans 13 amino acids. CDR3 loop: CASSTTVSYEQYF.

CDR3: CSGRDTETYEQYF. V and J are TRBV29-1 and TRBJ2-7; TCRdb reports TRBD1, a call that lacks DNA to check it against. Germline CDR1 is SQVTM and CDR2 is ANQGSEA. The length of the CDR3 is 13 residues.

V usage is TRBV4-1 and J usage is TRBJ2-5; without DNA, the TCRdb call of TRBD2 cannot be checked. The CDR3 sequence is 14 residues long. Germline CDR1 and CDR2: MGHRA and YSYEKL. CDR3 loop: CASSQREASETQYF.

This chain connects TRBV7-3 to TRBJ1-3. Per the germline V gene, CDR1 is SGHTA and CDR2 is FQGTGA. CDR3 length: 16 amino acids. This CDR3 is CASSPPPQGPGNTIYF.

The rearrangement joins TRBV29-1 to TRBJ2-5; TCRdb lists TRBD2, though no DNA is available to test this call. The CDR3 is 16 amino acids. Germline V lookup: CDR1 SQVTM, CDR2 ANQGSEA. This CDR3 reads CSVEEGSSGRWETQYF. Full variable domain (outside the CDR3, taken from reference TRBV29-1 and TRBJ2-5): SAVISQKPSRDICQRGTSLTIQCQVDSQVTMMFWYRQQPGQSLTLIATANQGSEATYESGFVIDKFPISRPNLTFSTLTVSNMSPEDSSIYLCSVEEGSSGRWETQYFGPGTRLLVL.

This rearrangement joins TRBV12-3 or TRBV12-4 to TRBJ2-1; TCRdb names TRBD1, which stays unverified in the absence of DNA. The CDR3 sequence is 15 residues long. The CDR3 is CASRKMGGLYNEQFF.

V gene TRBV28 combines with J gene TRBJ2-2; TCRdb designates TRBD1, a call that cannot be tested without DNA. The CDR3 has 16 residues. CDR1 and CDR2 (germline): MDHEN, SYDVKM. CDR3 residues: CASRPTGVANTGELFF.

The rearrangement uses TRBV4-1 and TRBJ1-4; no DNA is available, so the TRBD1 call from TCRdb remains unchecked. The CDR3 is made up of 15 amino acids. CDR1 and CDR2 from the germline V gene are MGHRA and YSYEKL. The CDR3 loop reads CASSGRTATNEKLFF.

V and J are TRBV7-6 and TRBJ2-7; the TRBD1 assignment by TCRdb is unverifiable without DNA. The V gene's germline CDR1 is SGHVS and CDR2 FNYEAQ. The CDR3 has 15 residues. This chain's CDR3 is CASSLQGEFYGEQYF.

CDR3 sequence: CASSQLEWNEQFF. The V and J genes are TRBV14 and TRBJ2-1; the D call of TRBD2 rests on TCRdb alone, since no DNA is present to check it. Germline CDR1 SGHDN, CDR2 FVKESK. The CDR3 totals 13 residues. The full variable domain, rest sourced from reference TRBV14 and TRBJ2-1, is EAGVTQFPSHSVIEKGQTVTLRCDPISGHDNLYWYRRVMGKEIKFLLHFVKESKQDESGMPNNRFLAERTGGTYSTLKVQPAELEDSGVYFCASSQLEWNEQFFGPGTRLTVL.

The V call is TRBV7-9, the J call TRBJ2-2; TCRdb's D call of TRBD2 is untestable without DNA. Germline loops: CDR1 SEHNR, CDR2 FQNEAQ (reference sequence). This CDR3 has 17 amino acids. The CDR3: CASSLSGLAGFPGELFF.

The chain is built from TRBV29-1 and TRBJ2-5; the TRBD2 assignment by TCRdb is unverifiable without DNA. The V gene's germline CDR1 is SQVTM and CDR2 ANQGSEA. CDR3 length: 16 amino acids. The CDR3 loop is CSVDGTSGGPGETQYF.

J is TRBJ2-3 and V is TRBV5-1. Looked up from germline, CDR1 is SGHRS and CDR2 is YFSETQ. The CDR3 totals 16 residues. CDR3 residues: CASSLALSSGTDTQYF. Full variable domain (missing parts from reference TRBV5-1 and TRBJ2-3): KAGVTQTPRYLIKTRGQQVTLSCSPISGHRSVSWYQQTPGQGLQFLFEYFSETQRNKGNFPGRFSGRQFSNSRSEMNVSTLELGDSALYLCASSLALSSGTDTQYFGPGTRLTVL.

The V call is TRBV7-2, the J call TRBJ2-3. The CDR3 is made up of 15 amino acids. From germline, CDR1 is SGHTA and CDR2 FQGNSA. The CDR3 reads CASSLRHGSTDTQYF.

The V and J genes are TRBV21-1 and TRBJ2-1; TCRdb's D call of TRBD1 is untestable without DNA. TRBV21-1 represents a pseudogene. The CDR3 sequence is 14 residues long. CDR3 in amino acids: CASSPGQGNNEQFF.

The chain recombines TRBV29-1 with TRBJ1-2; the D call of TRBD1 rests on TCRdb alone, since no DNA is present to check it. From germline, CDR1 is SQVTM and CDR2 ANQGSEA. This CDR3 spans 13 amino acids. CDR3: CSVGGRGFNGYTF.

The CDR3 sequence is CASSPGQENTEAFF. This sequence joins TRBV5-1 and TRBJ1-1; with no DNA, the TCRdb D assignment of TRBD1 cannot be verified. This CDR3 comprises 14 residues. The V gene's germline CDR1 is SGHRS and CDR2 YFSETQ.

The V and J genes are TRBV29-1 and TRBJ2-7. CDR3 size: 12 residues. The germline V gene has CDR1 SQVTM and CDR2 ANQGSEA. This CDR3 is CSVVRESYEQYF.

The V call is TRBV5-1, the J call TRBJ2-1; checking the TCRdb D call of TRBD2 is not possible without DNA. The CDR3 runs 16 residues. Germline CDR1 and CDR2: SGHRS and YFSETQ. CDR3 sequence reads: CASSLVVAGADNEQFF.

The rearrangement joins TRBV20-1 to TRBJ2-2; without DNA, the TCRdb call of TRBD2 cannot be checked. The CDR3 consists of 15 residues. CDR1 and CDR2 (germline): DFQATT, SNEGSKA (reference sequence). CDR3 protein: CSAPPTDPSAGELFF.

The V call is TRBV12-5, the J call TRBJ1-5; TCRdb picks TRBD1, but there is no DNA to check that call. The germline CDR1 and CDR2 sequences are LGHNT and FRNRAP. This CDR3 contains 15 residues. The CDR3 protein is CASALTGDSNQPQHF.

The CDR3 loop reads CSVEVGMGLAGDLSSYEQYF. This chain links TRBV29-1 with TRBJ2-7; TCRdb reports TRBD2, a call that lacks DNA to check it against. Germline CDR1 is SQVTM and CDR2 is ANQGSEA. The CDR3 extends over 20 amino acids.